The TCR beta chain under discussion was sequenced for a study of beta chain features in type 1 diabetes. Expressed TCRB transcripts were sequenced because the entire RNA isolate underwent reverse transcription. Clones were sequenced by immunoSEQ multiplex PCR, and TCRdb holds only the in-frame ones, with some missing. The sample has a few hundred thousand clones, around 13% seen once. The clonotype comes from a man aged 25 to 40 in good health. Sequencing input: naive CD4+ T cells from blood.

As DNA, the CDR3 is TGTGCCAGCAGCTCCATTCCGGGACCCGGGAACAATGAGCAGTTCTTC. Translation gives CASSSIPGPGNNEQFF. V and J are TRBV11-2 and TRBJ2-1; TRBD1 or TRBD2 may be the D gene (5 bases each). The germline CDR1 and CDR2 sequences are SGHAT and FQNNGV. The CDR3 is 16 residues long. V was trimmed by 4 bases and J by 5 bases, leaving 18 bases between them.